A single T cell receptor beta chain is shown here with its context. The sample originates from a study of blood T cell repertoires in COVID-19. V gave up 4 bases and J gave up 0 bases, with 12 bases separating them. Germline V lookup: CDR1 LGHNA, CDR2 YSLEER. This CDR3 has 15 residues. Libraries were prepared by immunoSEQ multiplex PCR; TCRdb keeps only in-frame clonotypes and omits some of them. The sample shows tens of thousands of clones, 69% of them seen only once. Sequencing was done on a sample of peripheral blood. The origin of this receptor is a man at least 80 years old with acute or convalescent COVID-19. V usage is TRBV4-3 and J usage is TRBJ1-1; D is perhaps TRBD1 (6 bases). CDR3 coding DNA: TGCGCCAGCAGCCGCCGGCGGGGGCTGAACACTGAAGCTTTCTTT. Translating it yields CASSRRRGLNTEAFF.